This TCR beta chain was identified during a study of blood T cell repertoires in COVID-19. Study-wide context: Italy, Spain and the United States were the sources of the convalescent and acute COVID-19 samples. Nucleic acid was either cDNA or gDNA, and it came from T cells, B-cell-depleted T cells, or PBMCs.

Original analysis: Reference gene primer amplification gave nucleated cell count estimates. The method was immunoSEQ multiplex PCR; TCRdb's version includes in-frame clones alone and lacks a portion of them. The DNA was the basis for D and trimming; V, J and clone size are from that table. This table holds tens of thousands of clones, approximately 81% found once. Material: peripheral blood. This sequence was found in a woman of 80 years or more with active or convalescent COVID-19.

CDR3 DNA: TGTGCCAGCAACCCCAGGGGGACGACCGCAGATACGCAGTATTTT. Translation gives CASNPRGTTADTQYF. The chain uses TRBV5-8 and TRBJ2-3, with TRBD1 identical over 7 bases. The CDR3 runs to 15 residues. With V trimmed by 6 bases and J by 4 bases, 11 bases remained unmatched. The germline CDR1 and CDR2 sequences are SGHTS and YDEGEE.